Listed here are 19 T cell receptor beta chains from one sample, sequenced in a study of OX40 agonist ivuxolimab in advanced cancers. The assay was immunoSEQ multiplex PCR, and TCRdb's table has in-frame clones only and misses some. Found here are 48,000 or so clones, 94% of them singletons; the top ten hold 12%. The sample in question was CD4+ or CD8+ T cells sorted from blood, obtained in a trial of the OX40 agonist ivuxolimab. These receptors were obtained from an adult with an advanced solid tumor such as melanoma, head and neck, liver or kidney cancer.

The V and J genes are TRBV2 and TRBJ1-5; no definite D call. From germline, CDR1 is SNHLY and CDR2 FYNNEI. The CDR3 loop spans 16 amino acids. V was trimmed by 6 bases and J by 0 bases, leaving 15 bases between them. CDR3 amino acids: CASREDLGNSNQPQHF. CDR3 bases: TGTGCCAGCAGGGAGGATCTGGGGAATAGCAATCAGCCCCAGCATTTT.

CDR3 sequence: CASSIRGGTDTQYF. The CDR3 region has the DNA TGTGCCAGTAGTATACGGGGGGGAACAGATACGCAGTATTTT. V is TRBV19 and J is TRBJ2-3, with TRBD2 identical over 8 bases. Germline assignment: CDR1 LNHDA and CDR2 SQIVND (reference sequence). The ends lost 2 bases at V and 3 bases at J; junction bases unmatched: 1. The CDR3 has 14 residues.

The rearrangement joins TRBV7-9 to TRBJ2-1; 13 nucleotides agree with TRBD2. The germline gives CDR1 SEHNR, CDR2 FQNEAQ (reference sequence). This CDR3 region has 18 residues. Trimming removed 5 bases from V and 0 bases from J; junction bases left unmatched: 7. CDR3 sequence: CASSLPRLAGGSYNEQFF. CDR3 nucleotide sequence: TGTGCCAGCAGCCTCCCTAGACTAGCGGGGGGCTCCTACAATGAGCAGTTCTTC.

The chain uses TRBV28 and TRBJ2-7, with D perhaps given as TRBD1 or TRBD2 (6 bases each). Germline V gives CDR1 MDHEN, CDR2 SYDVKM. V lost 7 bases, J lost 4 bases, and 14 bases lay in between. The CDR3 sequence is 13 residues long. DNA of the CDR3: TGTGCCAGCACCACGGGGGCAGGGTACGAGCAGTACTTC. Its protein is CASTTGAGYEQYF.

In nucleotides, the CDR3 is TGTGCCAGCAGCACCTTCGAGACCCAGTACTTC. Translating it yields CASSTFETQYF. The chain carries TRBV11-3 and TRBJ2-5; the D is unclear. CDR3 length equals 11 residues. Germline-derived CDR1 and CDR2 are SGHNT and YENEEA. Trimming took off 5 bases at V and 5 bases at J, with 6 bases between the two ends.

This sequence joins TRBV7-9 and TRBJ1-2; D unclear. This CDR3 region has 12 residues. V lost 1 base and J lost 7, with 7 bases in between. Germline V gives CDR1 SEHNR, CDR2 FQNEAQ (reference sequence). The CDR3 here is CASSLVAPGYTF. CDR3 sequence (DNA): TGTGCCAGCAGCTTAGTGGCCCCTGGCTACACCTTC.

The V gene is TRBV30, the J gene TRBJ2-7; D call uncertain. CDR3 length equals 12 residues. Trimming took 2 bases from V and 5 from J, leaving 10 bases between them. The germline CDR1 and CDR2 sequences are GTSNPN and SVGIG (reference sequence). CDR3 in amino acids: CAWSLVVHEQYF. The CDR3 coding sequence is TGTGCCTGGAGTCTGGTTGTCCACGAGCAGTACTTC.

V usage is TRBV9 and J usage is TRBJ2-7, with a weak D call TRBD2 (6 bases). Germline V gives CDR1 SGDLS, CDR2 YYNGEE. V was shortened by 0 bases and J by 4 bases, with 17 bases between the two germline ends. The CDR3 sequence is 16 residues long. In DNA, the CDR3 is TGTGCCAGCAGCGTAGGAGGGGATCCGGGGAGGTACGAGCAGTACTTC. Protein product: CASSVGGDPGRYEQYF.

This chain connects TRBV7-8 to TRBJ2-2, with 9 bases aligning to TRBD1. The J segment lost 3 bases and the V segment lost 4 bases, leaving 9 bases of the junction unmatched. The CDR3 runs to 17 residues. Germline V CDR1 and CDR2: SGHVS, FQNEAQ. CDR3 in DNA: TGTGCCAGCAGCTCCCCTCGGACAGGGGTCGACACCGGGGAGCTGTTTTTT. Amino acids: CASSSPRTGVDTGELFF. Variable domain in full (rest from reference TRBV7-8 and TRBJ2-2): GAGVSQSPRYKVAKRGQDVALRCDPISGHVSLFWYQQALGQGPEFLTYFQNEAQLDKSGLPSDRFFAERPEGSVSTLKIQRTQQEDSAVYLCASSSPRTGVDTGELFFGEGSRLTVL.

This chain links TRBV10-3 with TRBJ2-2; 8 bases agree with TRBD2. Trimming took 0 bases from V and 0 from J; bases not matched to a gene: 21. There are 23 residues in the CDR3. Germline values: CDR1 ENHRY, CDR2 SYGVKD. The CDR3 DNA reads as TGTGCCATCAGTGAGTCGAATCCAACCCCCCTAGTGACTAGCGCAGCGAACACCGGGGAGCTGTTTTTT. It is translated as CAISESNPTPLVTSAANTGELFF.

The CDR3 DNA reads as TGTGCCAGTGGACAACCGGGGGATACGCAGTATTTT. This gives the protein CASGQPGDTQYF. The rearrangement links TRBV25-1 to TRBJ2-3; D is possibly TRBD1 or TRBD2 (5 bases each). The CDR3 runs to 12 residues. Trimming removed 9 bases at V and 6 bases at J, with 13 bases between. Germline V lookup: CDR1 MGHDK, CDR2 SYGVNS.

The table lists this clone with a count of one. CDR3 loop: CASSQLKGVSYGYTF. The CDR3 bases are TGCGCCAGCAGCCAACTTAAAGGGGTGAGCTATGGCTACACCTTC. V usage is TRBV4-1 and J usage is TRBJ1-2; D is possibly TRBD1 (5 bases). From germline, CDR1 is MGHRA and CDR2 YSYEKL. V was clipped by 2 bases and J by 4 bases, with 14 bases between them. The CDR3 contains 15 residues.

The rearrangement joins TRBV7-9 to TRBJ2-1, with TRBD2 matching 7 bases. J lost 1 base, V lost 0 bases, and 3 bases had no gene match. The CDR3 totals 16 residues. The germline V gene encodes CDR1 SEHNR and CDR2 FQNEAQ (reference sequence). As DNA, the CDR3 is TGTGCCAGCAGCTTAGCCCCTAGCGGATCCTACAATGAGCAGTTCTTC. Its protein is CASSLAPSGSYNEQFF.

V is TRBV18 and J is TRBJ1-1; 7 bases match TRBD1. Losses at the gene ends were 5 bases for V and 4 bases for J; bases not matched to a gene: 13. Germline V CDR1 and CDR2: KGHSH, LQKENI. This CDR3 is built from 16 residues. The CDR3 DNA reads TGTGCCAGCTCAGCTCAGGGGGGAGGAGAGAGCACTGAAGCTTTCTTT. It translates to CASSAQGGGESTEAFF.

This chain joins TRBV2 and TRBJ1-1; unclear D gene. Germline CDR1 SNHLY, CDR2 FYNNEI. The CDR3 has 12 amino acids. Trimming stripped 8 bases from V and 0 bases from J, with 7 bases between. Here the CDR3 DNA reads TGTGCCAGCGGAGAGGTGAACACTGAAGCTTTCTTT. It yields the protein CASGEVNTEAFF. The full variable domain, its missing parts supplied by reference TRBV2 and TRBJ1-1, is EPEVTQTPSHQVTQMGQEVILRCVPISNHLYFYWYRQILGQKVEFLVSFYNNEISEKSEIFDDQFSVERPDGSNFTLKIRSTKLEDSAMYFCASGEVNTEAFFGQGTRLTVV.

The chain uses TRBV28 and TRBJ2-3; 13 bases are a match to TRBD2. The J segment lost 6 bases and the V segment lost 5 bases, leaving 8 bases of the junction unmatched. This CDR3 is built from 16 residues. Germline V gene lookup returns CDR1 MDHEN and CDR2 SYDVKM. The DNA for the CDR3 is TGTGCCAGCAGTCGCCGACTAGCGGGAGGAGCGGATACGCAGTATTTT. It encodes CASSRRLAGGADTQYF. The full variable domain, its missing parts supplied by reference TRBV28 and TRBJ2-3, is DVKVTQSSRYLVKRTGEKVFLECVQDMDHENMFWYRQDPGLGLRLIYFSYDVKMKEKGDIPEGYSVSREKKERFSLILESASTNQTSMYLCASSRRLAGGADTQYFGPGTRLTVL.

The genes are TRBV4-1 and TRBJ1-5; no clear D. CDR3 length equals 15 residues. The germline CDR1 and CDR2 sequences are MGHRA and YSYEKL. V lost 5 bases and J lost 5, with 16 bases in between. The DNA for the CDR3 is TGCGCCAGCAGCATAAGGGCGACTGGGGATCAGCCCCAGCATTTT. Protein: CASSIRATGDQPQHF.

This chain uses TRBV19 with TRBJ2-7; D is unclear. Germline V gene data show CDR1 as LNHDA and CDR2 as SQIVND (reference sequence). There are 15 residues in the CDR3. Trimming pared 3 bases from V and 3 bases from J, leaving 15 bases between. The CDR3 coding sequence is TGTGCCAGTAGTATGGACGGTACTTGGCGCTACGAGCAGTACTTC. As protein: CASSMDGTWRYEQYF.

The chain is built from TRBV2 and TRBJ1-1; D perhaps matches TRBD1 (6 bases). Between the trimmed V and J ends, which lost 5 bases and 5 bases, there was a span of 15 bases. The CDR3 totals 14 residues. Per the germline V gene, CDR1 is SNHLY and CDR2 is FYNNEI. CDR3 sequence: CASSPWTERTEAFF. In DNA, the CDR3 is TGTGCCAGCAGTCCCTGGACAGAACGGACTGAAGCTTTCTTT.